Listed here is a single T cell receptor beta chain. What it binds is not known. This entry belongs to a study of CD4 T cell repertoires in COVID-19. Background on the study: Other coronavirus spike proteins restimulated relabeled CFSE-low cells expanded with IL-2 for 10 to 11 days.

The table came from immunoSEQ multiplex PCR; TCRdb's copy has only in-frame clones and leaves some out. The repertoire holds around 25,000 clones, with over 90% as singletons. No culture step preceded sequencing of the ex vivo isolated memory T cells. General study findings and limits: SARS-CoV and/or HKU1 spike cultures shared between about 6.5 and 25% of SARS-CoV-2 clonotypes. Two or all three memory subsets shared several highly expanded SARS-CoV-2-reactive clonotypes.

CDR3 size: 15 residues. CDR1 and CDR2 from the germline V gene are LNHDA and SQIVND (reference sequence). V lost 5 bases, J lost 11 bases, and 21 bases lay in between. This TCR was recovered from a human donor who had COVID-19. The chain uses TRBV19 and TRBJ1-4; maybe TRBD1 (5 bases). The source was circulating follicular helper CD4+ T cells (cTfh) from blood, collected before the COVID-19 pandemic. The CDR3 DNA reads TGTGCCAGTAGTTCTCAAAGGGCACAGGATCGGAAACTGTTTTTT. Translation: CASSSQRAQDRKLFF.